Each of the 19 T cell receptor beta chains below was sequenced from the same sample in a study of cytomegalovirus exposure and HLA in healthy donors. Both 60 Vbeta primers and 13 Jbeta primers went into the PCR. Data came from immunoSEQ multiplex PCR; TCRdb stores just in-frame clones and leaves some out. The sample lists around 52,000 clones, about four fifths seen once, with roughly 1.8% in the top ten. The sample consisted of PBMCs. The receptor set was obtained from a man aged 40-50 years in good health and CMV-seronegative.

The CDR3 here is CAWNLRTSGDHEQYF. As DNA, the CDR3 is TGTGCCTGGAACCTCCGGACTAGCGGGGACCACGAGCAGTACTTC. The rearrangement links TRBV30 to TRBJ2-7, with TRBD2 matching 12 bases. There are 15 residues in the CDR3. The germline CDR1 and CDR2 sequences are GTSNPN and SVGIG (reference sequence). The J segment lost 5 bases and the V segment lost 4 bases, leaving 9 bases of the junction unmatched. The full variable domain, rest sourced from reference TRBV30 and TRBJ2-7, is SQTIHQWPATLVQPVGSPLSLECTVEGTSNPNLYWYRQAAGRGLQLLFYSVGIGQISSEVPQNLSASRPQDRQFILSSKKLLLSDSGFYLCAWNLRTSGDHEQYFGPGTRLTVT.

V is TRBV28 and J is TRBJ1-4, with TRBD1 identical over 9 bases. The V gene's germline CDR1 is MDHEN and CDR2 SYDVKM. The CDR3 loop spans 13 amino acids. V shed 5 bases and J 9 bases; nucleotides not matched to a gene: 4. The CDR3 spells CASSAGTGKKLFF. As DNA, the CDR3 is TGTGCCAGCAGTGCCGGGACAGGGAAAAAACTGTTTTTT.

This rearrangement joins TRBV27 to TRBJ1-5; D might be TRBD1 (6 bases). In germline, CDR1 is MNHEY, CDR2 SMNVEV (reference sequence). V gave up 6 bases and J gave up 4 bases, with 16 bases separating them. This CDR3 spans 15 amino acids. Here the CDR3 DNA reads TGTGCCAGCAGACAAGGACAGTTAAGAAATCAGCCCCAGCATTTT. It specifies CASRQGQLRNQPQHF.

Here the CDR3 DNA reads TGTGCCAGTAGCCCCTGGGCGAAATCCGGGGGCCAAGAGACCCAGTACTTC. Translated, it gives CASSPWAKSGGQETQYF. The gene calls are TRBV19 and TRBJ2-5; tentatively, D is TRBD2 (6 bases). Germline V gene sequence: CDR1 LNHDA, CDR2 SQIVND (reference sequence). The CDR3 totals 17 residues. V was clipped by 6 bases and J by 1 base, with 21 bases between them. The whole variable domain, filled in from reference TRBV19 and TRBJ2-5, reads DGGITQSPKYLFRKEGQNVTLSCEQNLNHDAMYWYRQDPGQGLRLIYYSQIVNDFQKGDIAEGYSVSREKKESFPLTVTSAQKNPTAFYLCASSPWAKSGGQETQYFGPGTRLLVL.

This chain uses TRBV15 with TRBJ1-5; D may be TRBD1 (5 bases). The germline V gene encodes CDR1 LNHNV and CDR2 YYDKDF (reference sequence). The germline V and J ends were trimmed by 2 bases and 6 bases, with 14 bases remaining between them. The CDR3 loop spans 15 amino acids. Written as DNA, the CDR3 is TGTGCCACCAGCAGACCGGGACTAATGGCTCAGCCCCAGCATTTT. As protein: CATSRPGLMAQPQHF.

The V and J genes are TRBV11-3 and TRBJ2-2, with D tentatively TRBD1 (5 bases). Trimming shortened V by 4 bases and J by 9 bases, and 12 bases separated the two germline ends. Germline V CDR1 and CDR2: SGHNT, YENEEA. The CDR3 runs to 13 residues. The DNA for the CDR3 is TGTGCCAGCAGCTACAGGACGCCCCGGGAGCTGTTTTTT. This translates into CASSYRTPRELFF.

The chain joins TRBV4-1 to TRBJ2-5; 7 nucleotides line up with TRBD2. This CDR3 is 13 amino acids long. Trimming cost V 4 bases and J 4 bases; bases outside gene matches: 3. Germline V gives CDR1 MGHRA, CDR2 YSYEKL. The CDR3 nucleotides are TGCGCCAGCAGCCGACTAGCCCTAGAGACCCAGTACTTC. Translating it yields CASSRLALETQYF.

This clone was seen more than once but under ten times. The chain couples TRBV19 to TRBJ1-1; 10 positions match TRBD1. With V trimmed by 7 bases and J by 4 bases, 6 bases remained unmatched. This CDR3 has 14 amino acids. Germline V gene data show CDR1 as LNHDA and CDR2 as SQIVND (reference sequence). The CDR3 spells CASNRQGARTEAFF. DNA for the CDR3: TGTGCCAGTAACCGACAGGGGGCGCGCACTGAAGCTTTCTTT.

This clone was seen a few times. As DNA, the CDR3 is TGTGCCAGCAGCGCACCCGGGACAGCGTACTACGAGCAGTACGTC. This codes for CASSAPGTAYYEQYV. The chain combines TRBV5-6 with TRBJ2-7, with TRBD1 matching 7 bases. The CDR3 loop spans 15 amino acids. Germline V gene data show CDR1 as SGHDT and CDR2 as YYEEEE. The trim removed 4 bases at V and 3 bases at J, leaving 10 bases unmatched.

The rearrangement joins TRBV28 to TRBJ2-2, with TRBD2 matching over 9 bases. CDR1 and CDR2 from the germline V gene are MDHEN and SYDVKM. Losses at the gene ends were 5 bases for V and 0 bases for J; bases not matched to a gene: 7. This CDR3 is built from 17 residues. This CDR3 reads CASSSGLARPNTGELFF. The CDR3 DNA is TGTGCCAGCAGTAGCGGACTAGCGAGACCGAACACCGGGGAGCTGTTTTTT.

The chain recombines TRBV29-1 with TRBJ2-1; tentatively, D is TRBD2 (6 bases). Looked up from germline, CDR1 is SQVTM and CDR2 is ANQGSEA. This CDR3 comprises 14 residues. V was shortened by 4 bases and J by 6 bases, with 16 bases between the two germline ends. In nucleotides, the CDR3 is TGCAGCGTTGTCCGGAGGGTCGCGGGCAATGAGCAGTTCTTC. Translating it yields CSVVRRVAGNEQFF.

The J gene is TRBJ2-5, the V gene TRBV7-9; 12 nucleotides agree with TRBD2. V dropped 5 bases and J dropped 1; count of bases not matched to a gene: 8. The CDR3 spans 17 residues. Germline CDR1 is SEHNR and CDR2 is FQNEAQ (reference sequence). As DNA, the CDR3 is TGTGCCAGCAGCCCCAGACTAGCGGGGGCCTCCCAAGAGACCCAGTACTTC. Protein sequence: CASSPRLAGASQETQYF. Combining the CDR3 with reference TRBV7-9 and TRBJ2-5 gives the whole variable domain DTGVSQNPRHKITKRGQNVTFRCDPISEHNRLYWYRQTLGQGPEFLTYFQNEAQLEKSRLLSDRFSAERPKGSFSTLEIQRTEQGDSAMYLCASSPRLAGASQETQYFGPGTRLLVL.

V and J are TRBV25-1 and TRBJ2-5, with TRBD2 as a possible D gene (6 bases). Germline V lookup: CDR1 MGHDK, CDR2 SYGVNS. Trimming pared 10 bases from V and 6 bases from J, leaving 18 bases between. There are 13 residues in the CDR3. The CDR3 bases are TGTGCCACCGCCAGCGGGCCCATAAAGACCCAGTACTTC. Its protein product is CATASGPIKTQYF.

The J gene is TRBJ1-4, the V gene TRBV28; weak D call: TRBD1 (6 bases). V dropped 2 bases and J dropped 7 bases, with 20 bases sitting between them. The germline CDR1 and CDR2 sequences are MDHEN and SYDVKM. The CDR3 is 17 residues long. The chain's CDR3 is CASSLGPSGGAGEKLFF. Here the CDR3 DNA reads TGTGCCAGCAGTTTAGGTCCCTCGGGGGGCGCAGGTGAAAAACTGTTTTTT. Filled out from reference TRBV28 and TRBJ1-4, the complete variable domain reads DVKVTQSSRYLVKRTGEKVFLECVQDMDHENMFWYRQDPGLGLRLIYFSYDVKMKEKGDIPEGYSVSREKKERFSLILESASTNQTSMYLCASSLGPSGGAGEKLFFGSGTQLSVL.

This chain links TRBV29-1 with TRBJ2-3; weak D call: TRBD2 (7 bases). Germline V gives CDR1 SQVTM, CDR2 ANQGSEA. CDR3 length: 14 residues. Trimming removed 6 bases at V and 6 bases at J, with 19 bases between. CDR3 DNA: TGCAGCGTGGGACAACTAGCGAAGGAGGATACGCAGTATTTT. It codes for CSVGQLAKEDTQYF.

This clone has a single count. This chain connects TRBV27 to TRBJ1-5; TRBD1 agrees at 8 bases. The germline V gene has CDR1 MNHEY and CDR2 SMNVEV (reference sequence). Losses at the gene ends were 4 bases for V and 7 bases for J; bases not matched to a gene: 12. The CDR3 totals 16 residues. The chain's CDR3 is CASSSYRGSLRQPQHF. The CDR3 DNA reads as TGTGCCAGCAGTTCTTACAGGGGGTCCCTTCGGCAGCCCCAGCATTTT.

V and J are TRBV18 and TRBJ1-1; TRBD1 might be the D (6 bases). The CDR3 is 14 residues long. CDR1 and CDR2 (germline): KGHSH, LQKENI. Trimming took off 3 bases at V and 3 bases at J, with 11 bases between the two ends. The CDR3 region has the DNA TGTGCCAGCTCACCTTGGGGGCAGGACACTGAAGCTTTCTTT. Amino acid sequence: CASSPWGQDTEAFF.

J is TRBJ2-5 and V is TRBV9; 10 bases align to TRBD2. The CDR3 covers 16 residues. Looked up from germline, CDR1 is SGDLS and CDR2 is YYNGEE. Trimming at V came to 0 bases and at J to 6 bases, leaving 8 bases not matched to a gene. CDR3 DNA sequence: TGTGCCAGCAGCGTAGCGAGCGGGGGGGCCCAGCAGACCCAGTACTTC. It encodes CASSVASGGAQQTQYF.

This clone was seen a handful of times. The chain combines TRBV9 with TRBJ1-2; TRBD1 matches 9 bases. Germline loops: CDR1 SGDLS, CDR2 YYNGEE. CDR3 length: 14 amino acids. With 3 bases clipped from V and 4 bases from J, the junction kept 4 bases outside the gene matches. CDR3 coding DNA: TGTGCCAGCAGCGGACGACAGGGGGTCTATGGCTACACCTTC. Translated, it gives CASSGRQGVYGYTF.